The 14 T cell receptor beta chains below all came from one sample that was sequenced in a study of blood T cell repertoires in COVID-19. Repertoires were generated with immunoSEQ multiplex PCR, while TCRdb's copy carries only in-frame clones and drops some. Among fewer than 250,000 clones listed, around 88% were seen once. Source material: PBMCs or T cells enriched from blood (not recorded which). The receptors originated from a woman in her forties or fifties who had recovered from COVID-19.

The CDR3 DNA is TGTGCCAGCAGTCGGGGGGGCTATCAGCCCCAGCATTTT. Amino acids: CASSRGGYQPQHF. This chain joins TRBV27 and TRBJ1-5, with D maybe TRBD1 (6 bases). Germline loops: CDR1 MNHEY, CDR2 SMNVEV (reference sequence). The CDR3 is made up of 13 amino acids. V was clipped by 5 bases and J by 5 bases, with 10 bases between them.

Notes on this clone: At the DNA level, this CDR3 is encoded by other sequences in the same sample as well. This chain links TRBV19 with TRBJ1-5, with 10 nucleotides matching TRBD1. The germline CDR1 and CDR2 sequences are LNHDA and SQIVND (reference sequence). V gave up 6 bases and J gave up 4 bases; unmatched junction bases: 0. The CDR3 has 13 amino acids. CDR3 coding DNA: TGTGCCAGTAGGGACAGGGGGAATCAGCCCCAGCATTTT. Translation gives CASRDRGNQPQHF. The full variable domain, in which reference TRBV19 and TRBJ1-5 provide the parts outside the CDR3, is DGGITQSPKYLFRKEGQNVTLSCEQNLNHDAMYWYRQDPGQGLRLIYYSQIVNDFQKGDIAEGYSVSREKKESFPLTVTSAQKNPTAFYLCASRDRGNQPQHFGDGTRLSIL.

The V gene is TRBV6-5, the J gene TRBJ1-4, with D unclear. Germline CDR1 and CDR2: MNHEY and SVGAGI. V lost 1 base and J 6 bases, leaving 12 bases between the germline ends. The CDR3 has 15 amino acids. DNA of the CDR3: TGTGCCAGCAGTTACTACTATCGTAAGCATGAAAAACTGTTTTTT. Its translation: CASSYYYRKHEKLFF.

The genes are TRBV5-4 and TRBJ1-1, with 11 nucleotides matching TRBD1. Germline values: CDR1 SGHNT, CDR2 YYREEE (reference sequence). Losses at the gene ends were 0 bases for V and 5 bases for J; bases not matched to a gene: 3. The CDR3 spans 15 residues. The CDR3 DNA reads TGTGCCAGCAGCTTGGGGACAGGGGGCGGAACTGAAGCTTTCTTT. Its protein is CASSLGTGGGTEAFF.

The chain joins TRBV9 to TRBJ1-2; possible D gene TRBD1, 6 bases. CDR1 and CDR2 (germline): SGDLS, YYNGEE. The CDR3 length is 13 residues. The germline V and J ends were trimmed by 3 bases and 6 bases, with 12 bases remaining between them. The CDR3, as DNA: TGTGCCAGCAGCGGACAGGTAAAGGATGGCTACACCTTC. The encoded protein is CASSGQVKDGYTF.

This sequence joins TRBV6-5 and TRBJ1-6; D is unresolved. CDR3 length: 12 residues. The V end lost 6 bases, the J end lost 11 bases, and 11 bases lay between the germline ends. The germline CDR1 and CDR2 sequences are MNHEY and SVGAGI. Here the CDR3 reads CASSPDGAPLHF. The CDR3 coding sequence is TGTGCCAGCAGCCCGGATGGAGCACCCCTCCACTTT.

This clone was found a few times. The chain carries TRBV4-1 and TRBJ2-7; 13 bases are a match to TRBD2. CDR1 MGHRA and CDR2 YSYEKL come from the germline V gene. Trimming at V came to 2 bases and at J to 5 bases, leaving 12 bases not matched to a gene. The CDR3 is made up of 18 amino acids. CDR3 amino acids: CASSQNPSGTSGAHEQYF. CDR3 coding DNA: TGCGCCAGCAGCCAAAATCCCAGCGGGACTAGCGGGGCCCACGAGCAGTACTTC.

The gene calls are TRBV10-3 and TRBJ1-1; tentatively, D is TRBD1 (6 bases). Trimming removed 3 bases at V and 4 bases at J, with 9 bases between. Germline V gene lookup returns CDR1 ENHRY and CDR2 SYGVKD. There are 13 residues in the CDR3. CDR3 DNA sequence: TGTGCCATCAGTGAAAGGGGGAGCACTGAAGCTTTCTTT. Amino acid sequence: CAISERGSTEAFF.

This chain links TRBV7-2 with TRBJ2-5; TRBD1 matches 7 bases. Germline CDR1 SGHTA, CDR2 FQGNSA. The J segment lost 5 bases and the V segment lost 3 bases, leaving 9 bases of the junction unmatched. The CDR3 contains 15 residues. The chain's CDR3 is CASSFQGGAGETQYF. Written as DNA, the CDR3 is TGTGCCAGCAGCTTCCAAGGGGGCGCAGGGGAGACCCAGTACTTC.

This clone was detected once. This chain uses TRBV24-1 with TRBJ2-1, with 8 bases lining up with TRBD2. The CDR3 runs 15 residues. Germline CDR1 KGHDR, CDR2 SFDVKD. The J segment lost 9 bases and the V segment lost 3 bases, leaving 9 bases of the junction unmatched. The CDR3 here is CATSDQQAGVPEQFF. The CDR3 nucleotides read TGTGCCACCAGTGATCAACAAGCGGGAGTGCCTGAGCAGTTCTTC.

This clone was detected a few times. This sequence joins TRBV11-2 and TRBJ1-1; TRBD1 agrees at 12 bases. This CDR3 has 17 amino acids. J was trimmed by 1 base and V by 4 bases; bases with no gene match: 7. Per the germline V gene, CDR1 is SGHAT and CDR2 is FQNNGV. CDR3 nucleotide sequence: TGTGCCAGCAGCTCCGGGACAGGGGGCTTGAGGAACACTGAAGCTTTCTTT. Protein product: CASSSGTGGLRNTEAFF.

For the CDR3, the DNA is TGTGCCAGCAGCCATCCCGGGACAGGGAATGAAAAACTGTTTTTT. Translating gives CASSHPGTGNEKLFF. V usage is TRBV5-5 and J usage is TRBJ1-4; 9 bases are a match to TRBD1. The germline V gene has CDR1 SGHKS and CDR2 YYEKEE (reference sequence). The V segment lost 4 bases and the J segment 5 bases; nucleotides outside the gene matches: 6. There are 15 residues in the CDR3.

This clone was observed many times. The J gene is TRBJ1-1, the V gene TRBV2; 7 nucleotides align to TRBD1. The trim removed 8 bases at V and 2 bases at J, leaving 5 bases unmatched. From germline, CDR1 is SNHLY and CDR2 FYNNEI. This CDR3 comprises 13 residues. This CDR3 reads CASGGDRNTEAFF. The CDR3 region has the DNA TGTGCCAGCGGAGGGGACAGAAACACTGAAGCTTTCTTT.

The chain carries TRBV19 and TRBJ2-1, with 10 bases fitting TRBD2. The CDR3 is 15 residues long. The junction had 14 bases not matched to a gene; V was cut back by 8 bases and J by 10 bases. Germline loops: CDR1 LNHDA, CDR2 SQIVND (reference sequence). CDR3 sequence: CASHSGGLVFWEQFF. The CDR3 coding sequence is TGTGCCAGTCATAGCGGGGGGCTCGTCTTTTGGGAGCAGTTCTTC.